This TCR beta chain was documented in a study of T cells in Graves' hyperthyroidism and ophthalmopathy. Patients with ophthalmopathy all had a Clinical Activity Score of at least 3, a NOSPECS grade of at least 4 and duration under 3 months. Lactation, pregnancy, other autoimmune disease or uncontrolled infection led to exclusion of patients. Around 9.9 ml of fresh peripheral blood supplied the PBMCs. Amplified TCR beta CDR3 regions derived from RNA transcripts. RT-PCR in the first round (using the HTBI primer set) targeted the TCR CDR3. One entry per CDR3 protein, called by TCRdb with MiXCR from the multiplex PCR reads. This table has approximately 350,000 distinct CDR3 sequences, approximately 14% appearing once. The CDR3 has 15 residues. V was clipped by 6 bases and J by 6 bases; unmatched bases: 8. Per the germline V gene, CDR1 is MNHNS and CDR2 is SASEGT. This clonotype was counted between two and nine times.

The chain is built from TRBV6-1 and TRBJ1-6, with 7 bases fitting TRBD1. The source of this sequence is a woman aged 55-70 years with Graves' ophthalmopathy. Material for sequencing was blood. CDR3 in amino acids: CASSNSDRPNSPLHF. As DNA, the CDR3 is TGTGCCAGCAGCAACTCGGACAGGCCTAATTCACCCCTCCACTTT.